What follows are 10 T cell receptor beta chains derived from one specimen sequenced in a study of control samples from healthy donors and cancer patients. The assay was immunoSEQ multiplex PCR, and TCRdb's table has in-frame clones only and misses some. The sample holds some 120,000 clones, around 87% seen once. The sample comprised blood. These receptors were collected from a man aged 60-69 years in good health.

The chain is built from TRBV6-6 and TRBJ1-4; TRBD1 matches at 8 bases. The J segment lost 5 bases and the V segment lost 4 bases, leaving 9 bases of the junction unmatched. The CDR3 length is 16 residues. Germline CDR1 MNHNY, CDR2 SVGAGI (reference sequence). The CDR3 reads CASSSPAQGANEKLFF. In nucleotides, the CDR3 is TGTGCCAGCAGTTCGCCAGCCCAGGGGGCGAATGAAAAACTGTTTTTT.

This clone was recorded a few times. The chain is built from TRBV21-1 and TRBJ1-5; the DNA was not compared with TRBD1, the D call given in the table. TRBV21-1 is tagged as a pseudogene. The length of the CDR3 is 15 residues. CDR3 region: CASSKSGQLPQPQHF. CDR3 coding DNA: TGTGCCAGCAGCAAATCGGGACAATTGCCCCAGCCCCAGCATTTT.

The DNA for the CDR3 is TGTGCCATCAGTAGGACTAGCGGGGTTACAGATACGCAGTATTTT. Its protein product is CAISRTSGVTDTQYF. The rearrangement links TRBV10-3 to TRBJ2-3; 12 nucleotides match TRBD2. The CDR3 length is 15 residues. Germline loops: CDR1 ENHRY, CDR2 SYGVKD. V shed 5 bases and J 3 bases; nucleotides not matched to a gene: 3.

Here the CDR3 DNA reads TGTGCCAGCAGCCCCGGACAGTTGAAACTGTTTTTT. Encoded protein: CASSPGQLKLFF. The chain has TRBV12-3 or TRBV12-4 and TRBJ1-4; TRBD1 is a possible D gene (6 bases). Trimming left V 6 bases short and J 11 bases short, with 13 bases between. CDR3 length equals 12 residues.

V is TRBV7-9 and J is TRBJ2-5, with 7 nucleotides matching TRBD2. This CDR3 region has 15 residues. The V gene end was trimmed by 6 bases and the J gene end by 2 bases; junction bases not matched to a gene: 9. The V gene's germline CDR1 is SEHNR and CDR2 FQNEAQ (reference sequence). CDR3 sequence reads: CASRSWGGTQETQYF. As DNA, the CDR3 is TGTGCCAGCAGATCCTGGGGGGGGACTCAAGAGACCCAGTACTTC.

The CDR3 sequence is CASRPQGSGGDGYTF. DNA of the CDR3: TGTGCCAGTAGACCCCAAGGATCAGGGGGAGATGGCTACACCTTC. V is TRBV19 and J is TRBJ1-2; 7 positions agree with TRBD1. The CDR3 is 15 amino acids. V was pared by 6 bases and J by 6 bases, with 13 bases of the junction left unmatched. Germline V lookup: CDR1 LNHDA, CDR2 SQIVND (reference sequence).

The V gene is TRBV18, the J gene TRBJ1-4; D is undetermined. The CDR3 runs to 16 residues. Germline V gives CDR1 KGHSH, CDR2 LQKENI. V lost 4 bases to trimming and J lost 2 bases, with 14 bases between them. The CDR3 nucleotides are TGTGCCAGCTCACTCCACGCAGCCTCGACTAATGAAAAACTGTTTTTT. It yields the protein CASSLHAASTNEKLFF.

The chain employs TRBV28 and TRBJ1-2, with TRBD1 as a possible D gene (5 bases). The CDR3 runs to 14 residues. Germline V gene lookup returns CDR1 MDHEN and CDR2 SYDVKM. V dropped 10 bases and J dropped 1 base, with 16 bases sitting between them. The chain's CDR3 is CAISSPGRNYGYTF. CDR3 DNA sequence: TGTGCCATCTCGTCCCCGGGGCGTAACTATGGCTACACCTTC.

The gene calls are TRBV7-6 and TRBJ2-1, with 9 bases aligning to TRBD1. Per the germline V gene, CDR1 is SGHVS and CDR2 is FNYEAQ. This CDR3 has 17 amino acids. V shed 1 base, J shed 7 bases, and the junction held 11 bases outside the gene matches. DNA for the CDR3: TGTGCCAGCAGCTTAGTCTCGTTGCGGACAGGGGTTAATGAGCAGTTCTTC. Translating gives CASSLVSLRTGVNEQFF.

V and J are TRBV7-3 and TRBJ2-3; 10 bases agree with TRBD2. This CDR3 region has 17 residues. Germline V gene lookup returns CDR1 SGHTA and CDR2 FQGTGA. Losses at the gene ends were 2 bases for V and 2 bases for J; bases not matched to a gene: 7. The CDR3 DNA sequence: TGTGCCAGCAGCTTAGTAGCGGGGGGAACTATCACAGATACGCAGTATTTT. Translated: CASSLVAGGTITDTQYF.